This T cell receptor (beta chain) is from a study of blood T cell repertoires in COVID-19. From germline, CDR1 is GTSNPN and CDR2 SVGIG (reference sequence). V lost 2 bases and J lost 4, with 28 bases in between. CDR3 length: 19 residues. This clone came up a few times. Assay used: immunoSEQ multiplex PCR; TCRdb lists only in-frame clones, some missing. The table includes about 230,000 clones, 85% detected once. The chain employs TRBV30 and TRBJ2-3; TRBD1 is a possible D gene (6 bases). Sample: peripheral blood. The sequence was collected from a man aged 50-59 years with COVID-19, enrolled during active disease. The CDR3 spells CAWSPLRFPQGMRADTQYF. DNA for the CDR3: TGTGCCTGGAGTCCCCTTCGTTTCCCACAGGGAATGAGGGCAGATACGCAGTATTTT.